A selection of T cell receptor beta chains follows, all from one sample in a study of blood T cell repertoires in COVID-19. Using immunoSEQ multiplex PCR, the repertoire was profiled, and TCRdb retains in-frame clones only, with some absent. The sample lists 25,000 or so clones; roughly 84% were seen once. Specimen: peripheral blood. Receptors originate from a human donor in a cohort sampled during active COVID-19. The CDR3 runs from the conserved cysteine through the conserved F or W.

V gene: TRBV29-1; CDR3 protein: CSVKTPGNTIYF
V gene: TRBV28; CDR3 protein: CASSGTSGSPLRDNEQFF
V gene: TRBV28; CDR3 protein: CASSLSVGLGSLSYEQYF
V gene: TRBV7-6; CDR3 protein: CASSFGEGTGTQYF
V gene: TRBV6-1; CDR3 protein: CASSEVAGNYNEQFF
V gene: TRBV7-9; CDR3 protein: CASSRTDASFYEQYF
V gene: TRBV6-2/TRBV6-3; CDR3 protein: CASSYESGLAGDTDTQYF
V gene: TRBV3-1/TRBV3-2; CDR3 protein: CASSQDPEGRPETFF
V gene: TRBV27; CDR3 protein: CASSPPGQRNSPLHF
V gene: TRBV3-1/TRBV3-2; CDR3 protein: CASSDNMPYGYTF
V gene: TRBV6-6; CDR3 protein: CASSYAAGYPEAFF
V gene: TRBV18; CDR3 protein: CASSLSEDFLRYEQYF
V gene: TRBV7-9; CDR3 protein: CASSLLQGAEAFF
V gene: TRBV5-1; CDR3 protein: CASSSGTGGTEAFF
V gene: TRBV18; CDR3 protein: CASSPPGTMSTDTQYF
V gene: TRBV6-2/TRBV6-3; CDR3 protein: CASSLGSGDGYTF
V gene: TRBV19; CDR3 protein: CASSQGAGIAGELFF
V gene: TRBV5-6; CDR3 protein: CASSLVRGVLTGELFF
V gene: TRBV4-1; CDR3 protein: CASSRTDSRDTQYF
V gene: TRBV11-2; CDR3 protein: CASSFYDRVPYEQYF
V gene: TRBV6-2/TRBV6-3; CDR3 protein: CASSGLAGGTGELFF
V gene: TRBV5-1; CDR3 protein: CASSLFLRTSGEGSTGELFF
V gene: TRBV5-1; CDR3 protein: CASSLMGVGRGIGENTEAFF
V gene: TRBV30; CDR3 protein: CAWSGSRGMGYEQYF
V gene: TRBV7-9; CDR3 protein: CASSDRDRGLGANVLTF
V gene: TRBV7-2; CDR3 protein: CASSLGRLAASLSYEQYF
V gene: TRBV9; CDR3 protein: CASSEVANTEAFF
V gene: TRBV19; CDR3 protein: CASRRQTGGKGSPLHF